This T cell receptor beta chain was identified during a study of blood T cell repertoires in COVID-19. Study-wide background: The United States, Italy and Spain were the sources of the acute and convalescent COVID-19 samples. PBMCs, B-cell-depleted T cells, or T cells provided the cDNA or gDNA that made up the material.

Original processing notes: Reference gene primer amplification gave nucleated cell count estimates. Assay: immunoSEQ multiplex PCR; the TCRdb copy retains only in-frame clones and omits some. The V and J calls and clone size are taken from that table; D and trimming were inferred from the DNA. This sample has under 300,000 clones; 70% to 90% occur once, and the top ten carry under 9%. The CDR3 spans 17 residues. Germline CDR1 and CDR2: KGHSH and LQKENI. The trim removed 3 bases at V and 3 bases at J, leaving 11 bases unmatched. The rearrangement uses TRBV18 and TRBJ1-5; TRBD1 matches at 7 bases. The sequence came from a woman aged 70 to 79 with active or convalescent COVID-19. The sequenced material came from peripheral blood. CDR3 nucleotides: TGTGCCAGCTCACCTCCATTTCGGGGGACAGACAATCAGCCCCAGCATTTT. It yields the protein CASSPPFRGTDNQPQHF.